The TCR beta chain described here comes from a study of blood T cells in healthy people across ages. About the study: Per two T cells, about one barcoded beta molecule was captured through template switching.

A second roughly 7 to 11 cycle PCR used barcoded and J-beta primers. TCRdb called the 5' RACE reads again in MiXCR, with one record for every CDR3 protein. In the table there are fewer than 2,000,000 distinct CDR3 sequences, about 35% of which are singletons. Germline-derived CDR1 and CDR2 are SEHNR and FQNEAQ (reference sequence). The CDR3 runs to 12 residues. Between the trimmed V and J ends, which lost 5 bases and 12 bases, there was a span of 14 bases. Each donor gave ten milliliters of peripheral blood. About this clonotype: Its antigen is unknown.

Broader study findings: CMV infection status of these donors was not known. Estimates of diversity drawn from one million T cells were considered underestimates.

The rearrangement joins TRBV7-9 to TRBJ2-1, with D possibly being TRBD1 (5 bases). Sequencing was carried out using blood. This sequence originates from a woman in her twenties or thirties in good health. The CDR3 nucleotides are TGTGCCAGCAGCCTAGACAGTCCTGTGCAGTTCTTC. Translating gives CASSLDSPVQFF.